Below, 17 T cell receptor beta chains from the same sample are listed, as sequenced in a study of metastatic and nonmetastatic thyroid tumors. The entire patient cohort was treatment-naive prior to thyroid surgery. MiXCR was used by TCRdb to re-call the PCR reads. The table has tens of thousands of clones, under 25% seen once. Sequencing input: blood. Every receptor here comes from a female donor with papillary thyroid cancer or a benign thyroid nodule (not recorded which). Some clones in this sample may be carry-over from other donors' samples.

This clone came up many times. The chain joins TRBV28 to TRBJ2-7; 12 positions agree with TRBD1. The germline CDR1 and CDR2 sequences are MDHEN and SYDVKM. J gave up 4 bases and V 3 bases, and 22 bases lay outside the gene matches. This CDR3 is 21 amino acids long. The CDR3 nucleotides are TGTGCCAGCAGTTTTGATTATCTAACTCGGGACAGGGGGCCAACTCTTTACGAGCAGTACTTC. Protein sequence: CASSFDYLTRDRGPTLYEQYF.

This clone was seen a few times. DNA of the CDR3: TGTGCCAGCAGTTACACCTGGGACAGGGGAGGTGAGCAGTTCTTC. Translation gives CASSYTWDRGGEQFF. The chain joins TRBV6-6 to TRBJ2-1; 10 positions match TRBD1. Germline V lookup: CDR1 MNHNY, CDR2 SVGAGI (reference sequence). V lost 2 bases to trimming and J lost 9 bases; unmatched junction nucleotides: 7. The CDR3 covers 15 residues.

The chain combines TRBV10-1 with TRBJ2-3; D is unclear. CDR1 and CDR2 (germline): WNHNN, SYGVQD (reference sequence). V lost 3 bases and J 3 bases, leaving 7 bases between the germline ends. This CDR3 region has 13 residues. CDR3 nucleotides: TGCGCCAGCAGTGACCAAAAGACAGATACGCAGTATTTT. It translates to CASSDQKTDTQYF.

This clone was detected only once. The chain carries TRBV7-6 and TRBJ1-1; 10 nucleotides align to TRBD1. The germline gives CDR1 SGHVS, CDR2 FNYEAQ. J was trimmed by 8 bases and V by 3 bases; bases with no gene match: 9. The CDR3 runs 15 residues. In nucleotides, the CDR3 is TGTGCCAGCAGCTTGGCGACAGGGGGCTTTGTGGAAGCTTTCTTT. This gives the protein CASSLATGGFVEAFF.

This CDR3 reads CASSYGQGSSSPLHF. The CDR3 DNA reads as TGCGCCAGCAGCTACGGACAGGGTTCGAGTTCACCCCTCCACTTT. V usage is TRBV5-1 and J usage is TRBJ1-6; 8 bases are shared with TRBD1. This CDR3 region has 15 residues. The trim removed 3 bases at V and 9 bases at J, leaving 8 bases unmatched. CDR1 is SGHRS, CDR2 YFSETQ, per germline.

The genes are TRBV6-2 or TRBV6-3 and TRBJ2-3, with TRBD2 identical over 9 bases. Germline lookup yields CDR1 MNHEY and CDR2 SVGEGT. This CDR3 is built from 20 residues. Losses at the gene ends were 4 bases for V and 0 bases for J; bases not matched to a gene: 17. DNA of the CDR3: TGTGCCAGCAGTTCAAAGCGGGGGGTTGCACGGAGGTATAGCACAGATACGCAGTATTTT. Translated, it gives CASSSKRGVARRYSTDTQYF.

This clone was recorded many times. This CDR3 reads CASRVQTGGETEAFF. CDR3 DNA sequence: TGTGCCAGCAGGGTTCAAACAGGAGGAGAGACTGAAGCTTTCTTT. The chain employs TRBV7-3 and TRBJ1-1, with D maybe TRBD1 (5 bases). CDR1 is SGHTA, CDR2 FQGTGA, per germline. Between the trimmed V and J ends, which lost 6 bases and 5 bases, there was a span of 19 bases. The CDR3 is made up of 15 amino acids.

In this sample, this clone turned up many times. The V call is TRBV28, the J call TRBJ2-3; tentative D call: TRBD2 (7 bases). The CDR3 has 17 residues. CDR1 MDHEN and CDR2 SYDVKM come from the germline V gene. V was clipped by 2 bases and J by 0 bases, with 15 bases between them. CDR3 amino acids: CASSLQVGGPSTDTQYF. CDR3 nucleotides: TGTGCCAGCAGTTTACAAGTCGGGGGGCCCAGCACAGATACGCAGTATTTT.

Written as DNA, the CDR3 is TGTGCCAGCAGTGATTCAGCCGGGACTTTTAACGAGCAGTACTTC. Amino acids: CASSDSAGTFNEQYF. The chain carries TRBV2 and TRBJ2-7; TRBD2 is a possible D gene (6 bases). The CDR3 spans 15 residues. V was pared by 3 bases and J by 5 bases, with 17 bases between. Per the germline V gene, CDR1 is SNHLY and CDR2 is FYNNEI.

This clone showed up just a few times. A read error may account for a junction end that differs from germline. The J gene is TRBJ2-6, the V gene TRBV6-2 or TRBV6-3, with no clear D. The germline gives CDR1 MNHEY, CDR2 SVGEGT. The CDR3 consists of 15 residues. CDR3 region: CSSSYSLSGSNVLTF. DNA for the CDR3: TGTTCCAGCAGTTACTCCCTATCTGGGTCCAACGTCCTGACTTTC.

This clone was observed many times. The J gene is TRBJ2-2, the V gene TRBV27; TRBD1 might be the D (6 bases). CDR1 and CDR2 from the germline V gene are MNHEY and SMNVEV (reference sequence). With 5 bases removed from V and 2 bases from J, the gap between germline ends came to 9 bases. This CDR3 is built from 14 residues. DNA for the CDR3: TGTGCCAGCAGTCCCGGGACAAACACCGGGGAGCTGTTTTTT. It yields the protein CASSPGTNTGELFF.

This CDR3 reads CASSQVYSGALYEQYF. The CDR3 nucleotides are TGCGCCAGCAGCCAAGTTTATAGCGGGGCCCTCTACGAGCAGTACTTC. This chain links TRBV4-1 with TRBJ2-7; 8 bases line up with TRBD2. This CDR3 is 16 amino acids long. Per germline, CDR1 MGHRA and CDR2 YSYEKL. V lost 1 base, J lost 3 bases, and 8 bases stayed unmatched.

The chain has TRBV11-2 and TRBJ2-7; 10 nucleotides align to TRBD1. Germline V gene sequence: CDR1 SGHAT, CDR2 FQNNGV. Trimming cost V 1 base and J 5 bases; bases outside gene matches: 5. This CDR3 has 15 residues. In DNA, the CDR3 is TGTGCCAGCAGCTTAGGCGAGACAGGGGGCAACGAGCAGTACTTC. This encodes CASSLGETGGNEQYF.

This clone was counted many times. This rearrangement joins TRBV3-1 to TRBJ2-5; D gene ambiguous. V was trimmed by 4 bases and J by 3 bases, leaving 6 bases between them. CDR1 and CDR2 from the germline V gene are LGHDT and YNNKEL (reference sequence). The length of the CDR3 is 12 residues. CDR3 amino acids: CASSPVEETQYF. CDR3 in DNA: TGTGCCAGCAGCCCCGTAGAAGAGACCCAGTACTTC.

This clone was recorded many times. The chain joins TRBV9 to TRBJ2-7; no clear D gene. CDR1 is SGDLS, CDR2 YYNGEE, per germline. The V and J ends lost 0 bases and 3 bases respectively, with 10 bases between them. The CDR3 is 14 residues long. The chain's CDR3 is CASSVAAVGYEQYF. CDR3 sequence (DNA): TGTGCCAGCAGCGTAGCGGCAGTAGGCTACGAGCAGTACTTC.

This clone has ten or more counts. This rearrangement joins TRBV7-6 to TRBJ1-2; 9 bases align to TRBD1. The CDR3 has 15 residues. The trim removed 1 base at V and 4 bases at J, leaving 4 bases unmatched. CDR1 is SGHVS and CDR2 is FNYEAQ in the germline V gene. The CDR3: CASSLEGTGTYGYTF. The CDR3 bases are TGTGCCAGCAGCTTAGAAGGGACAGGGACCTATGGCTACACCTTC.

In this sample, this clone turned up many times. The chain employs TRBV4-2 and TRBJ1-1; D not resolved. CDR1 is LGHNA, CDR2 YNFKEQ, per germline. V lost 1 base and J lost 1, with 10 bases in between. This CDR3 has 15 amino acids. CDR3 loop: CASSQVETTNTEAFF. The CDR3 DNA follows: TGTGCCAGCAGCCAAGTAGAGACTACGAACACTGAAGCTTTCTTT.